These T cell receptor beta chains were read from a single sample in a study of T cells in localized non-small cell lung cancer. TCRdb's table, derived via immunoSEQ multiplex PCR, lists solely in-frame clones and lacks some. This sample yields around 26,000 clones, of which roughly 89% are seen a single time; roughly 2.8% belongs to the top ten. This sample comprised peripheral blood, obtained before any cancer treatment. These receptors all stem from a woman aged 18 to 55 with stage I lung adenocarcinoma. The CDR3 runs from the conserved cysteine through the conserved F or W. D genes are given only for firm matches. Size is stated for part of the rows, as once, few or many counts, or as a class when the clone is expanded.

J,V,D,size,DNA,CDR3
TRBJ2-7,TRBV2,-,-,TGTGCCAGCAGACTCGACAATTACGAGCAGTACTTC,CASRLDNYEQYF
TRBJ2-1,TRBV6-5,-,-,TGTGCCAGCAGTCAGTGGTATGAGCAGTTCTTC,CASSQWYEQFF
TRBJ1-1,TRBV9,-,-,TGTGCCAGCAGCGCGGACACACTGAACACTGAAGCTTTCTTT,CASSADTLNTEAFF
TRBJ2-5,TRBV7-2,-,-,TGTGCCAGCAGCTTAGCTGGTCCTCTAGAGACCCAGTACTTC,CASSLAGPLETQYF
TRBJ1-1,TRBV30,-,-,TGTGCCTGGGGAGATCTTAGACTGAACACTGAAGCTTTCTTT,CAWGDLRLNTEAFF
TRBJ1-1,TRBV13,-,-,TGTGCCAGCAGCTTAGGACAGGGGAACACTGAAGCTTTCTTT,CASSLGQGNTEAFF
TRBJ1-5,TRBV7-8,-,-,TGTGCCAGCAGCTTAGTACCTGAGCAGCCCCAGCATTTT,CASSLVPEQPQHF
TRBJ2-2,TRBV19,-,-,TGTGCCAGTAGTTGGACGGGCTCCTCCGGGGAGCTGTTTTTT,CASSWTGSSGELFF
TRBJ1-5,TRBV7-6,-,-,TGTGCCAGTTGCCGGGACATCAATCAGCCCCAGCATTTT,CASCRDINQPQHF
TRBJ2-1,TRBV6-4,TRBD1,once,TGTGCCAGCAGTGACTCCCCGGGACAGGGGGCGAATGAGCAGTTCTTC,CASSDSPGQGANEQFF
TRBJ2-1,TRBV11-2,-,-,TGTGCCAGCAGCTCCCGCGGAAACAATGAGCAGTTCTTC,CASSSRGNNEQFF
TRBJ1-5,TRBV2,-,-,TGTGCCAGCAGTACGTTACAAAATCAGCCCCAGCATTTT,CASSTLQNQPQHF